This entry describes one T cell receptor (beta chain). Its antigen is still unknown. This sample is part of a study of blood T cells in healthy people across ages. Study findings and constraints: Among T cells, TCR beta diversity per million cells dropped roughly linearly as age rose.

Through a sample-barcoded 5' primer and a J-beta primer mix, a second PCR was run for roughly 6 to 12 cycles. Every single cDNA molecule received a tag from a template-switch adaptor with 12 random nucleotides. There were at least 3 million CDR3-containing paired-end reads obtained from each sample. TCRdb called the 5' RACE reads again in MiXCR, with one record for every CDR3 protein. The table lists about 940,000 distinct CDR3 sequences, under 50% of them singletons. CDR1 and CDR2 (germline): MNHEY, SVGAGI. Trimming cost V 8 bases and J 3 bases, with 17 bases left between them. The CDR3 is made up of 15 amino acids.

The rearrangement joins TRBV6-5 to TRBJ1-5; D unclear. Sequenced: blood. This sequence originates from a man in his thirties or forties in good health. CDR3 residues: CASRPWQEDNQPQHF. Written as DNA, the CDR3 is TGTGCCAGCCGACCGTGGCAGGAGGACAATCAGCCCCAGCATTTT.